The 17 T cell receptor beta chains below come from one sample, sequenced in a study of shared clonotypes between healthy human individuals. Libraries were prepared by immunoSEQ multiplex PCR; TCRdb keeps only in-frame clonotypes and omits some of them. Among more than 900,000 clones listed, around 78% were seen once. The source material was memory CD4+ T cells from PBMCs. As for subset: CD45RA-negative fraction. Source of these receptors: a man aged 18 to 30 in good health. Some clones in this sample may be carry-over from other donors' samples.

The chain combines TRBV14 with TRBJ1-2, with TRBD1 matching 7 bases. The V segment lost 1 base and the J segment 8 bases; nucleotides outside the gene matches: 13. The CDR3 has 16 residues. Germline CDR1 SGHDN, CDR2 FVKESK. CDR3 DNA: TGTGCCAGCAGCCAAGCTCCCTACAGGGGAGCAGGGGGCTACACCTTC. It codes for CASSQAPYRGAGGYTF.

This chain links TRBV7-2 with TRBJ2-3; a possible D gene is TRBD2 (6 bases). The germline V and J ends were trimmed by 5 bases and 6 bases, with 15 bases remaining between them. CDR3 size: 14 residues. CDR1 and CDR2 (germline): SGHTA, FQGNSA. The CDR3 reads CASSPGGSPDTQYF. CDR3 DNA sequence: TGTGCCAGCAGCCCTGGAGGGTCCCCGGATACGCAGTATTTT.

The J gene is TRBJ2-1, the V gene TRBV18; maybe TRBD2 (5 bases). In germline, CDR1 is KGHSH, CDR2 LQKENI. V was shortened by 3 bases and J by 0 bases, with 12 bases between the two germline ends. The CDR3 covers 16 residues. The CDR3 spells CASSPLAMSSYNEQFF. The CDR3 DNA reads as TGTGCCAGCTCACCTCTAGCAATGAGCTCCTACAATGAGCAGTTCTTC.

Concerning this clone itself: A much larger clone differs by one base, so this may be a read error. V is TRBV5-4 and J is TRBJ2-5, with TRBD2 matching over 7 bases. Trimming cost V 2 bases and J 5 bases; bases outside gene matches: 3. CDR1 is SGHNT and CDR2 is YYREEE in the germline V gene (reference sequence). CDR3 length equals 13 residues. The CDR3 nucleotides read TGTGCCAGCAGCTTTGCGGGAGCGGAGACCCAGTACTTC. Protein: CASSFAGAETQYF. The variable domain in full, with the rest retrieved from reference TRBV5-4 and TRBJ2-5, is ETGVTQSPTHLIKTRGQQVTLRCSSQSGHNTVSWYQQALGQGPQFIFQYYREEENGRGNFPPRFSGLQFPNYSSELNVNALELDDSALYLCASSFAGAETQYFGPGTRLLVL.

This chain uses TRBV5-1 with TRBJ2-7, with 12 nucleotides matching TRBD1. The CDR3 runs 15 residues. J gave up 6 bases and V 0 bases, and 4 bases lay outside the gene matches. Germline loops: CDR1 SGHRS, CDR2 YFSETQ. The CDR3 sequence is CASSLEGTGGGEQYF. In DNA, the CDR3 is TGCGCCAGCAGCTTGGAGGGGACAGGGGGCGGCGAGCAGTACTTC.

The chain uses TRBV28 and TRBJ2-3; no reliable D call. Per the germline V gene, CDR1 is MDHEN and CDR2 is SYDVKM. Trimming took 2 bases from V and 10 from J, leaving 10 bases between them. The CDR3 extends over 12 amino acids. The CDR3 DNA is TGTGCCAGCAGTTTAAGTAGCCCAGCGCAGTATTTT. It translates to CASSLSSPAQYF.

The V call is TRBV9, the J call TRBJ2-7; 8 bases line up with TRBD2. CDR1 SGDLS and CDR2 YYNGEE come from the germline V gene. The CDR3 runs 15 residues. Germline trimming cut 2 bases from V and 2 bases from J; bases unmatched to any gene: 6. The CDR3 region has the DNA TGTGCCAGCAGCGTGAGCGGGAGTGGGACCTACGAGCAGTACTTC. Protein sequence: CASSVSGSGTYEQYF.

To note about this clone: This sample also contains other DNA sequences that code for the same CDR3. The rearrangement links TRBV7-3 to TRBJ2-2; no firm D call. The length of the CDR3 is 13 residues. V was clipped by 0 bases and J by 2 bases, with 1 base between them. CDR1 SGHTA and CDR2 FQGTGA come from the germline V gene. The CDR3 region is CASSLTNTGELFF. DNA for the CDR3: TGTGCCAGCAGCTTAACCAACACCGGGGAGCTGTTTTTT.

This clone was seen many times. The gene calls are TRBV7-9 and TRBJ1-4, with 8 positions matching TRBD1. Per germline, CDR1 SEHNR and CDR2 FQNEAQ (reference sequence). V lost 1 base and J lost 0; bases outside the gene matches: 4. The CDR3 has 17 residues. The CDR3 loop reads CASSLDRGVATNEKLFF. The CDR3 DNA follows: TGTGCCAGCAGCTTAGACAGGGGGGTTGCAACTAATGAAAAACTGTTTTTT.

This clone occurred many times. This chain uses TRBV30 with TRBJ2-1; 11 positions match TRBD2. Germline V gene lookup returns CDR1 GTSNPN and CDR2 SVGIG (reference sequence). The CDR3 is 15 amino acids. J gave up 8 bases and V 4 bases, and 10 bases lay outside the gene matches. CDR3 protein: CAWTRSGRAGDEQFF. CDR3 sequence (DNA): TGTGCCTGGACCCGTAGCGGGAGGGCCGGGGATGAGCAGTTCTTC.

A single count supports this clone. The chain employs TRBV7-2 and TRBJ2-2; 7 positions agree with TRBD1. Looked up from germline, CDR1 is SGHTA and CDR2 is FQGNSA. This CDR3 has 17 amino acids. The junction had 8 bases not matched to a gene; V was cut back by 3 bases and J by 1 base. The CDR3 loop is CASSFPTGAMNTGELFF. For the CDR3, the DNA is TGTGCCAGCAGCTTCCCCACAGGGGCTATGAACACCGGGGAGCTGTTTTTT.

J is TRBJ2-7 and V is TRBV5-1; 8 bases are a match to TRBD1. V lost 1 base and J lost 2; bases outside the gene matches: 5. CDR3 length: 15 residues. From germline, CDR1 is SGHRS and CDR2 YFSETQ. The CDR3 here is CASSLYQGATYEQYF. The CDR3 nucleotides are TGCGCCAGCAGCTTGTATCAGGGGGCAACCTACGAGCAGTACTTC.

The rearrangement joins TRBV11-2 to TRBJ2-5, with 12 bases identical to TRBD2. V dropped 5 bases and J dropped 2; count of bases not matched to a gene: 3. CDR3 size: 15 residues. Per germline, CDR1 SGHAT and CDR2 FQNNGV. The CDR3: CASSKGTSGQETQYF. DNA for the CDR3: TGTGCCAGCAGCAAAGGGACTAGCGGGCAAGAGACCCAGTACTTC.

V is TRBV9 and J is TRBJ2-1, with TRBD2 matching over 9 bases. Germline CDR1 reads SGDLS; CDR2 reads YYNGEE. The CDR3 is 15 residues long. The ends lost 1 base at V and 6 bases at J; junction bases unmatched: 5. The CDR3 coding sequence is TGTGCCAGCAGCGTAATAGCGGGAGTCCCCAATGAGCAGTTCTTC. Protein sequence: CASSVIAGVPNEQFF.

The CDR3 region has the DNA TGCGCCAGCAGCTTGGAGGCCACCTCAGATACGCAGTATTTT. Its translation is CASSLEATSDTQYF. J is TRBJ2-3 and V is TRBV5-1; D not certain. Looked up from germline, CDR1 is SGHRS and CDR2 is YFSETQ. V lost 0 bases, J lost 4 bases, and 9 bases lay in between. The CDR3 has 14 amino acids.

The V call is TRBV18, the J call TRBJ2-3; either TRBD1 or TRBD2 may supply D (5 bases each). V gave up 5 bases and J gave up 10 bases, with 10 bases separating them. Germline V lookup: CDR1 KGHSH, CDR2 LQKENI. The CDR3 loop spans 11 amino acids. CDR3: CASSMGEAQYF. The CDR3 nucleotides are TGTGCCAGCTCAATGGGGGAAGCGCAGTATTTT.

The V and J genes are TRBV20-1 and TRBJ2-1; D not certain. CDR3 length equals 10 residues. Trimming cost V 5 bases and J 9 bases, with 8 bases left between them. CDR1 is DFQATT, CDR2 SNEGSKA, per germline (reference sequence). In nucleotides, the CDR3 is TGCAGTGCTGAGAGAAGTGAGCAGTTCTTC. Encoded protein: CSAERSEQFF.